The source of this T cell receptor (beta chain) is a study of blood T cell repertoires in COVID-19. In the study overall: Samples came from the United States, Italy and Spain, spanning acute and convalescent COVID-19. T cells, B-cell-depleted T cells, or PBMCs supplied cDNA or gDNA.

V shed 4 bases, J shed 2 bases, and the junction held 6 bases outside the gene matches. Germline CDR1 reads SGDLS; CDR2 reads YYNGEE. This CDR3 has 14 amino acids. During active infection, Seattle patients enrolled and were then monitored through disease. Original processing notes: The assay estimated nucleated cells by amplifying reference gene primers. The data were produced by immunoSEQ multiplex PCR, yet TCRdb's version contains in-frame clones alone and is incomplete. V and J calls and clone size follow that table, whereas D and trimming were derived from the DNA. The data show about 160,000 clones, more than 75% seen once.

The sample consisted of peripheral blood. The chain uses TRBV9 and TRBJ2-7, with 7 bases aligning to TRBD2. The sequence came from a woman aged 45-60 years with COVID-19, enrolled during active disease. CDR3 region: CASSPPGRAYEQYF. The DNA for the CDR3 is TGTGCCAGCAGCCCGCCGGGGAGGGCCTACGAGCAGTACTTC.